This passage covers 14 T cell receptor beta chains from one sample sequenced in a study of shared clonotypes between healthy human individuals. Data came from immunoSEQ multiplex PCR; TCRdb stores just in-frame clones and leaves some out. Here the sample spans some 1,600,000 clones, around 98% being singletons. Sequenced: naive CD4+ T cells sorted from blood. Subset: CD45RA+ positively selected. The receptor source for this set is a man aged 25 to 45 in good health.

This sequence joins TRBV18 and TRBJ2-5; D call uncertain. The germline V gene has CDR1 KGHSH and CDR2 LQKENI. Between the trimmed V and J ends, which lost 2 bases and 2 bases, there was a span of 6 bases. The CDR3 runs to 13 residues. CDR3: CASSPGWQETQYF. CDR3 bases: TGTGCCAGCTCACCAGGGTGGCAAGAGACCCAGTACTTC.

The CDR3 DNA sequence: TGTGCCAGACCCCGGACAGGGGGCCCAGATACGCAGTATTTT. Residues: CARPRTGGPDTQYF. The rearrangement links TRBV19 to TRBJ2-3, with 11 bases that match TRBD1. The germline V gene encodes CDR1 LNHDA and CDR2 SQIVND (reference sequence). This CDR3 comprises 14 residues. The junction had 6 bases not matched to a gene; V was cut back by 9 bases and J by 4 bases.

The chain joins TRBV5-4 to TRBJ1-5; no clear D gene. V lost 4 bases to trimming and J lost 7 bases, with 15 bases between them. The CDR3 consists of 14 residues. Looked up from germline, CDR1 is SGHNT and CDR2 is YYREEE (reference sequence). CDR3 DNA: TGTGCCAGCAGCCCCTCCCCTAAAGGCCAGCCCCAGCATTTT. Its translation: CASSPSPKGQPQHF.

This chain uses TRBV7-9 with TRBJ2-2, with TRBD2 identical over 7 bases. The junction had 3 bases not matched to a gene; V was cut back by 5 bases and J by 3 bases. Germline lookup yields CDR1 SEHNR and CDR2 FQNEAQ (reference sequence). The CDR3 extends over 14 amino acids. For the CDR3, the DNA is TGTGCCAGCAGCCGCGGGAGTTACACCGGGGAGCTGTTTTTT. It translates to CASSRGSYTGELFF.

The chain is built from TRBV6-1 and TRBJ2-2; TRBD1 matches at 7 bases. Losses at the gene ends were 7 bases for V and 6 bases for J; bases not matched to a gene: 8. CDR3 length: 14 residues. Germline V CDR1 and CDR2: MNHNS, SASEGT. CDR3 sequence reads: CASTPGQFPGELFF. The CDR3 DNA sequence: TGTGCCAGCACCCCGGGACAGTTTCCCGGGGAGCTGTTTTTT.

V is TRBV5-1 and J is TRBJ2-7, with 9 bases matching TRBD2. This CDR3 is built from 17 residues. Per the germline V gene, CDR1 is SGHRS and CDR2 is YFSETQ. V shed 3 bases, J shed 2 bases, and the junction held 12 bases outside the gene matches. CDR3 DNA sequence: TGCGCCAGCAGCTCCTTCGGTGGGGCGGGAGGGCCCTACGAGCAGTACTTC. Amino acid sequence: CASSSFGGAGGPYEQYF.

V gene TRBV15 combines with J gene TRBJ2-2; tentative D call: TRBD2 (5 bases). CDR1 and CDR2 from the germline V gene are LNHNV and YYDKDF (reference sequence). Trimming took off 1 base at V and 2 bases at J, with 11 bases between the two ends. This CDR3 has 16 amino acids. CDR3 loop: CATSRVLPGNTGELFF. The CDR3 bases are TGTGCCACCAGCAGAGTCCTGCCGGGAAACACCGGGGAGCTGTTTTTT.

The V call is TRBV25-1, the J call TRBJ1-2; 7 bases map to TRBD1. The length of the CDR3 is 14 residues. Trimming removed 6 bases from V and 6 bases from J; junction bases left unmatched: 10. The germline V gene encodes CDR1 MGHDK and CDR2 SYGVNS. In nucleotides, the CDR3 is TGTGCCAGCAGCGCCCCGGGACAGACCGATGGCTACACCTTC. Amino acids: CASSAPGQTDGYTF.

Details on this clone: The identical CDR3 is also encoded by other nucleotide sequences in the sample. The V call is TRBV5-6, the J call TRBJ2-5; D remains unclear. The germline CDR1 and CDR2 sequences are SGHDT and YYEEEE. This CDR3 spans 13 amino acids. The germline V and J ends were trimmed by 0 bases and 2 bases, with 5 bases remaining between them. As DNA, the CDR3 is TGTGCCAGCAGCTTGGGCGGACAAGAGACCCAGTACTTC. It encodes CASSLGGQETQYF.

The chain couples TRBV19 to TRBJ2-1, with D maybe TRBD1 (6 bases). V was clipped by 7 bases and J by 5 bases, with 12 bases between them. CDR1 and CDR2 from the germline V gene are LNHDA and SQIVND (reference sequence). The CDR3 contains 13 residues. CDR3: CASKVDSHNEQFF. In DNA, the CDR3 is TGTGCCAGTAAGGTGGACAGTCACAATGAGCAGTTCTTC.

The chain recombines TRBV6-6 with TRBJ2-7; D unclear. The V end was cut by 2 bases, the J end by 0 bases, with 8 bases between. This CDR3 region has 14 residues. Germline assignment: CDR1 MNHNY and CDR2 SVGAGI (reference sequence). The DNA for the CDR3 is TGTGCCAGCAGTTACCCCTATAGCTCCTACGAGCAGTACTTC. Translation gives CASSYPYSSYEQYF.

The V call is TRBV5-1, the J call TRBJ1-1, with D perhaps TRBD1 (6 bases). The germline V gene encodes CDR1 SGHRS and CDR2 YFSETQ. V lost 4 bases and J 11 bases, leaving 27 bases between the germline ends. There are 16 residues in the CDR3. The CDR3 coding sequence is TGCGCCAGCAGCCCGTCCCGGGACAATCTCCCCACCGGCGCTTTCTTT. It is translated as CASSPSRDNLPTGAFF.

J is TRBJ2-6 and V is TRBV7-6, with a tentative D call TRBD1 (6 bases). Looked up from germline, CDR1 is SGHVS and CDR2 is FNYEAQ. V was pared by 3 bases and J by 4 bases, with 22 bases between. The CDR3 is made up of 19 amino acids. The CDR3 nucleotides are TGTGCCAGCAGCTTGAGGGGACACGACGTATGGGCCGGGGCCAACGTCCTGACTTTC. It encodes CASSLRGHDVWAGANVLTF.

The rearrangement joins TRBV23-1 to TRBJ2-3; D assignment may be TRBD1 or TRBD2 (5 bases each). TRBV23-1 is flagged as an ORF with uncertain function. The CDR3 length is 17 residues. Trimming left V 5 bases short and J 5 bases short, with 23 bases between. CDR3 in DNA: TGCGCCAGCAGTACTATCCGGACGGCTCTTGGGGGAGATACGCAGTATTTT. This encodes CASSTIRTALGGDTQYF.